The count of the clone carrying this TCR beta chain is one. The sample originates from a study of blood T cell repertoires in COVID-19. About the research overall: Both acute and convalescent COVID-19 samples were obtained from the United States, Italy and Spain. PBMCs, B-cell-depleted T cells, or T cells provided the cDNA or gDNA that made up the material.

Trimming removed 4 bases from V and 1 base from J, with 8 bases in between. The germline V gene encodes CDR1 LNHDA and CDR2 SQIVND (reference sequence). The CDR3 is 13 residues long. Assay: immunoSEQ multiplex PCR; the TCRdb copy retains only in-frame clones and omits some. There are 35,000 to 45,000 clones in the sample; approximately 79% occur only once, and approximately 23% lies in the top ten. The material sequenced was peripheral blood. This receptor was obtained from a man between 65 and 79 years old with acute or convalescent COVID-19. This chain uses TRBV19 with TRBJ2-7, with TRBD1 as a possible D gene (6 bases). The CDR3 DNA reads as TGTGCCAGTAGTACCGGGACATCCTACGAGCAGTACTTC. Translated, it gives CASSTGTSYEQYF.